This record covers a single TCR beta chain. Germline V gene sequence: CDR1 KGHSH, CDR2 LQKENI. This CDR3 spans 14 amino acids. V lost 2 bases, J lost 2 bases, and 10 bases lay in between. The data stem from a study of T cell responses to AZD1222 COVID-19 vaccine. Sequencing was performed with immunoSEQ multiplex PCR; in TCRdb, only in-frame clones are kept and a portion is missing. This sample carries more than 95,000 clones, approximately 88% of them seen once, and the ten largest clones take 1.5% to 1.7%. This material consisted of peripheral blood, taken on day 0 of AZD1222 vaccination. The receptor was derived from an adult in good health. The chain combines TRBV18 with TRBJ2-7, with TRBD2 as a possible D gene (6 bases). In DNA, the CDR3 is TGTGCCAGCTCACCAGCCGGGAGAGCCTACGAGCAGTACTTC. Its protein is CASSPAGRAYEQYF.